The 19 T cell receptor beta chains below come from one sample, sequenced in a study of blood T cell repertoires in COVID-19. The method was immunoSEQ multiplex PCR; TCRdb's version includes in-frame clones alone and lacks a portion of them. The sample has around 230,000 clones, approximately 80% seen once. Sequencing input: peripheral blood. These receptors were collected from a woman of 80 years or more with acute or convalescent COVID-19.

In its sample, this clone was seen a few times. V gene TRBV10-3 combines with J gene TRBJ2-7; the match to TRBD2 covers 7 bases. J gave up 7 bases and V 6 bases, and 6 bases lay outside the gene matches. The CDR3 spans 12 residues. From germline, CDR1 is ENHRY and CDR2 SYGVKD. The CDR3 DNA sequence: TGTGCCATCAGGCTCGGGGAGGGAGAGCAGTACTTC. Its translation is CAIRLGEGEQYF.

This clone was seen a single time. V is TRBV15 and J is TRBJ2-3, with D unclear. Trimming took off 6 bases at V and 3 bases at J, with 10 bases between the two ends. In germline, CDR1 is LNHNV, CDR2 YYDKDF (reference sequence). The CDR3 spans 13 residues. This chain's CDR3 is CATRGQVTDTQYF. CDR3 DNA sequence: TGTGCCACCAGGGGCCAGGTAACAGATACGCAGTATTTT.

This sequence joins TRBV7-8 and TRBJ1-1, with TRBD1 matching 8 bases. The CDR3 sequence is 15 residues long. V trimming: 5 bases; J trimming: 1 base; junction bases outside the gene matches: 6. Germline values: CDR1 SGHVS, CDR2 FQNEAQ. For the CDR3, the DNA is TGTGCCAGCAGCCCACCCCAGGGGGCGAACACTGAAGCTTTCTTT. It encodes CASSPPQGANTEAFF.

V is TRBV19 and J is TRBJ1-3; 8 nucleotides agree with TRBD1. Germline V lookup: CDR1 LNHDA, CDR2 SQIVND (reference sequence). The CDR3 spans 16 residues. Trimming removed 4 bases from V and 0 bases from J; junction bases left unmatched: 5. The CDR3 bases are TGTGCCAGTAGTAATCAGGGGGCCAGCTCTGGAAACACCATATATTTT. Translating gives CASSNQGASSGNTIYF.

This chain joins TRBV27 and TRBJ2-1; 7 nucleotides line up with TRBD2. Germline trimming cut 1 base from V and 8 bases from J; bases unmatched to any gene: 8. The CDR3 extends over 15 amino acids. Germline CDR1 MNHEY, CDR2 SMNVEV (reference sequence). The CDR3 DNA reads TGTGCCAGCAGTTTATATTGGACTAGGGGTGATGAGCAGTTCTTC. Its protein product is CASSLYWTRGDEQFF.

This chain joins TRBV30 and TRBJ2-4; 7 positions agree with TRBD2. V dropped 0 bases and J dropped 8; count of bases not matched to a gene: 1. The CDR3 is made up of 12 amino acids. Per germline, CDR1 GTSNPN and CDR2 SVGIG (reference sequence). This CDR3 is CAWSVGGDIQYF. CDR3 nucleotide sequence: TGTGCCTGGAGTGTGGGAGGGGACATTCAGTACTTC.

The genes are TRBV29-1 and TRBJ2-5; 9 bases match TRBD2. There are 14 residues in the CDR3. Looked up from germline, CDR1 is SQVTM and CDR2 is ANQGSEA. The V gene end was trimmed by 6 bases and the J gene end by 3 bases; junction bases not matched to a gene: 8. CDR3 region: CSVLPGLAEETQYF. DNA of the CDR3: TGCAGCGTGCTCCCGGGACTAGCAGAAGAGACCCAGTACTTC.

This chain links TRBV7-9 with TRBJ1-4; TRBD1 is a possible D gene (6 bases). V dropped 1 base and J dropped 0 bases, with 9 bases sitting between them. CDR1 is SEHNR and CDR2 is FQNEAQ in the germline V gene (reference sequence). CDR3 length: 16 amino acids. CDR3 amino acids: CASSLVGGATNEKLFF. The CDR3 nucleotides are TGTGCCAGCAGCTTAGTAGGGGGTGCAACTAATGAAAAACTGTTTTTT.

This sequence joins TRBV5-1 and TRBJ2-5; 10 bases line up with TRBD2. The CDR3 is 16 residues long. In germline, CDR1 is SGHRS, CDR2 YFSETQ. V was clipped by 0 bases and J by 5 bases; unmatched bases: 7. The CDR3 region is CASSLEAGGSWETQYF. CDR3 nucleotide sequence: TGCGCCAGCAGCTTGGAAGCGGGGGGGTCGTGGGAGACCCAGTACTTC.

The CDR3 loop is CASSPPGSTDTQYF. The DNA of the CDR3 is TGTGCCAGCAGCCCTCCGGGGAGCACAGATACGCAGTATTTT. The chain links TRBV5-6 to TRBJ2-3, with D possibly matching TRBD2 (5 bases). The CDR3 runs 14 residues. CDR1 and CDR2 from the germline V gene are SGHDT and YYEEEE. V lost 4 bases to trimming and J lost 0 bases, with 9 bases between them.

CDR3 bases: TGTGCCAGCAGTTCACGCGGACAGGGGGCGCACTATAATTCACCCCTCCACTTT. Its protein product is CASSSRGQGAHYNSPLHF. The chain uses TRBV27 and TRBJ1-6; 11 bases map to TRBD1. The CDR3 consists of 18 residues. The germline V gene has CDR1 MNHEY and CDR2 SMNVEV (reference sequence). J lost 3 bases, V lost 4 bases, and 8 bases had no gene match.

The chain carries TRBV27 and TRBJ2-1; 12 positions agree with TRBD2. V shed 6 bases, J shed 9 bases, and the junction held 6 bases outside the gene matches. CDR1 MNHEY and CDR2 SMNVEV come from the germline V gene (reference sequence). The CDR3 is 14 residues long. The DNA for the CDR3 is TGTGCCAGCAGGCCTAGCGGGGGGGCGGGTGAGCAGTTCTTC. Translation: CASRPSGGAGEQFF.

V usage is TRBV2 and J usage is TRBJ2-2, with 9 nucleotides matching TRBD1. V lost 3 bases to trimming and J lost 7 bases; unmatched junction nucleotides: 6. The CDR3 runs 15 residues. In germline, CDR1 is SNHLY, CDR2 FYNNEI. CDR3 in DNA: TGTGCCAGCAGTGATCGCACAGGGGGCATCGGGGAGCTGTTTTTT. This encodes CASSDRTGGIGELFF.

The chain recombines TRBV14 with TRBJ2-3, with D perhaps matching TRBD1 (7 bases). V lost 3 bases and J lost 0, with 13 bases in between. This CDR3 is built from 16 residues. In germline, CDR1 is SGHDN, CDR2 FVKESK. The CDR3 is CASSQRDRSSTDTQYF. The CDR3 DNA reads as TGTGCCAGCAGCCAGCGGGACAGATCTAGCACAGATACGCAGTATTTT.

CDR3 bases: TGTGCCTGGATTGCGGGGGGCCTCGGCACCGGGGAGCTGTTTTTT. Translated, it gives CAWIAGGLGTGELFF. The V call is TRBV30, the J call TRBJ2-2, with 8 bases fitting TRBD2. V lost 4 bases, J lost 4 bases, and 8 bases stayed unmatched. This CDR3 is 15 amino acids long. Germline lookup yields CDR1 GTSNPN and CDR2 SVGIG (reference sequence).

This rearrangement joins TRBV6-5 to TRBJ2-2, with 8 positions matching TRBD2. The CDR3 has 15 residues. V shed 2 bases, J shed 7 bases, and the junction held 6 bases outside the gene matches. Germline V CDR1 and CDR2: MNHEY, SVGAGI. The CDR3 coding sequence is TGTGCCAGCAGTTACAACGGGGGGGCCAGCGGGGAGCTGTTTTTT. Translating it yields CASSYNGGASGELFF.

The J gene is TRBJ1-4, the V gene TRBV4-1; 12 bases align to TRBD1. Trimming at V came to 3 bases and at J to 11 bases, leaving 7 bases not matched to a gene. The germline CDR1 and CDR2 sequences are MGHRA and YSYEKL. The CDR3 totals 15 residues. CDR3 amino acids: CASSQPGQGAQKLFF. CDR3 DNA sequence: TGCGCCAGCAGCCAGCCGGGACAGGGGGCGCAGAAACTGTTTTTT.

The genes are TRBV10-1 and TRBJ1-4; D gene unclear. V was clipped by 10 bases and J by 4 bases, with 16 bases between them. Germline V CDR1 and CDR2: WNHNN, SYGVQD (reference sequence). CDR3 length: 14 amino acids. CDR3 sequence: CANLEEPDNEKLFF. For the CDR3, the DNA is TGCGCCAATTTGGAGGAGCCCGATAATGAAAAACTGTTTTTT.

The J gene is TRBJ1-6, the V gene TRBV5-1, with 8 bases that match TRBD1. CDR3 length equals 17 residues. J lost 9 bases, V lost 0 bases, and 11 bases had no gene match. Germline V gene sequence: CDR1 SGHRS, CDR2 YFSETQ. The CDR3 nucleotides read TGCGCCAGCAGCTTGGAGCCGGTAGACAGGGGAGGTTCACCCCTCCACTTT. It codes for CASSLEPVDRGGSPLHF. Supplemented by reference TRBV5-1 and TRBJ1-6, the full variable domain reads KAGVTQTPRYLIKTRGQQVTLSCSPISGHRSVSWYQQTPGQGLQFLFEYFSETQRNKGNFPGRFSGRQFSNSRSEMNVSTLELGDSALYLCASSLEPVDRGGSPLHFGNGTRLTVT.